These 30 T cell receptor beta chains share one sample of origin, sequenced in a study of OX40 agonist ivuxolimab in advanced cancers. The assay was immunoSEQ multiplex PCR, and TCRdb's table has in-frame clones only and misses some. The sample shows roughly 43,000 clones, 90% to 95% of them seen only once. This material consisted of CD4+ or CD8+ T cells sorted from blood, taken in a trial of the OX40 agonist ivuxolimab. The receptors derive from an adult with an advanced solid tumor such as melanoma, head and neck, liver or kidney cancer.

The rearrangement uses TRBV7-8 and TRBJ2-1, with 8 bases that match TRBD2. V trimming: 5 bases; J trimming: 0 bases; junction bases outside the gene matches: 3. The CDR3 contains 15 residues. CDR1 is SGHVS and CDR2 is FQNEAQ in the germline V gene. DNA of the CDR3: TGTGCCAGCAGCCCGACTAGCGTCTCCTACAATGAGCAGTTCTTC. Its protein product is CASSPTSVSYNEQFF.

The rearrangement links TRBV12-5 to TRBJ2-2; 7 bases agree with TRBD2. The CDR3 is 17 residues long. Germline V gene data show CDR1 as LGHNT and CDR2 as FRNRAP. The trim removed 2 bases at V and 6 bases at J, leaving 12 bases unmatched. The CDR3 spells CASGLFGVSSGSGELFF. The DNA for the CDR3 is TGTGCTAGTGGTTTGTTCGGCGTGTCTAGCGGTTCCGGGGAGCTGTTTTTT.

V gene TRBV6-5 combines with J gene TRBJ2-7, with 10 bases lining up with TRBD2. The ends lost 4 bases at V and 3 bases at J; junction bases unmatched: 9. Per germline, CDR1 MNHEY and CDR2 SVGAGI. The CDR3 runs 16 residues. The CDR3 bases are TGTGCCAGCAGTTGGGATTGGAGCGGGGGGGACTACGAGCAGTACTTC. It translates to CASSWDWSGGDYEQYF.

This clone was counted only a few times. In DNA form, the CDR3 reads TGTGCCAGCAGCGTAGCCTCAATGGGGTCACCCCTCCACTTT. Translating gives CASSVASMGSPLHF. The chain uses TRBV9 and TRBJ1-6; D not certain. CDR3 length: 14 amino acids. V lost 0 bases, J lost 10 bases, and 11 bases lay in between. Germline CDR1 is SGDLS and CDR2 is YYNGEE.

The J gene is TRBJ2-7, the V gene TRBV5-3; TRBD2 agrees at 12 bases. TRBV5-3 is marked as an open reading frame, function uncertain. The length of the CDR3 is 16 residues. V trimming: 4 bases; J trimming: 6 bases; junction bases outside the gene matches: 11. The CDR3 reads CARSRLTSGRHSEQYF. The CDR3 coding sequence is TGTGCCAGAAGCCGACTGACTAGCGGGAGACATAGCGAGCAGTACTTC.

The chain recombines TRBV13 with TRBJ2-7; D call uncertain. This CDR3 has 14 amino acids. V was clipped by 0 bases and J by 0 bases, with 6 bases between them. Germline V gene sequence: CDR1 PRHDT, CDR2 FYEKMQ (reference sequence). The CDR3 reads CASSLGRSSYEQYF. DNA for the CDR3: TGTGCCAGCAGCTTAGGGCGGAGCTCCTACGAGCAGTACTTC.

This chain connects TRBV4-3 to TRBJ2-2; D could derive from TRBD1 or TRBD2 (5 bases each). V gave up 0 bases and J gave up 3 bases, with 14 bases separating them. The CDR3 loop spans 17 amino acids. CDR1 LGHNA and CDR2 YSLEER come from the germline V gene. The CDR3 is CASSQDPEGSDTGELFF. Written as DNA, the CDR3 is TGCGCCAGCAGCCAAGATCCCGAGGGGAGTGACACCGGGGAGCTGTTTTTT.

The rearrangement uses TRBV7-9 and TRBJ1-1; D unresolved. Germline-derived CDR1 and CDR2 are SEHNR and FQNEAQ (reference sequence). V was pared by 6 bases and J by 6 bases, with 11 bases between. This CDR3 is 12 amino acids long. CDR3 sequence reads: CASSAIGAEAFF. The CDR3 region has the DNA TGTGCCAGCAGTGCGATAGGCGCTGAAGCTTTCTTT.

The rearrangement joins TRBV13 to TRBJ2-1; 7 positions match TRBD2. Germline assignment: CDR1 PRHDT and CDR2 FYEKMQ (reference sequence). The length of the CDR3 is 13 residues. J was trimmed by 9 bases and V by 5 bases; bases with no gene match: 7. The CDR3 sequence: CASSPGTISEQFF. In nucleotides, the CDR3 is TGTGCCAGCAGCCCCGGGACTATTAGTGAGCAGTTCTTC. Full variable domain (outside the CDR3, taken from reference TRBV13 and TRBJ2-1): AAGVIQSPRHLIKEKRETATLKCYPIPRHDTVYWYQQGPGQDPQFLISFYEKMQSDKGSIPDRFSAQQFSDYHSELNMSSLELGDSALYFCASSPGTISEQFFGPGTRLTVL.

The chain has TRBV27 and TRBJ2-2; D not certain. The germline V gene encodes CDR1 MNHEY and CDR2 SMNVEV (reference sequence). The germline V and J ends were trimmed by 2 bases and 4 bases, with 8 bases remaining between them. This CDR3 contains 14 residues. CDR3 sequence reads: CASSLEESTGELFF. The CDR3 bases are TGTGCCAGCAGTTTAGAGGAGTCCACCGGGGAGCTGTTTTTT.

This chain links TRBV29-1 with TRBJ2-7, with D possibly being TRBD1 (6 bases). Germline V CDR1 and CDR2: SQVTM, ANQGSEA. CDR3 size: 11 residues. Trimming removed 5 bases from V and 3 bases from J, with 8 bases in between. This CDR3 is CSVYRDYEQYF. CDR3 DNA sequence: TGCAGCGTTTACAGGGACTACGAGCAGTACTTC.

The gene calls are TRBV19 and TRBJ2-7; the D is unclear. This CDR3 region has 13 residues. Per the germline V gene, CDR1 is LNHDA and CDR2 is SQIVND (reference sequence). V was clipped by 5 bases and J by 2 bases, with 10 bases between them. The CDR3 loop is CASSPGATYEQYV. Here the CDR3 DNA reads TGTGCCAGTAGTCCTGGAGCCACCTACGAGCAGTACGTC.

This CDR3 is CASSHEAVTALPKETQYF. DNA for the CDR3: TGTGCCAGCAGCCACGAAGCGGTGACTGCGCTACCAAAAGAGACCCAGTACTTC. The chain uses TRBV21-1 and TRBJ2-5; the tabulated D call, TRBD2, remains unverified against the DNA. TRBV21-1 is termed a pseudogene. This CDR3 spans 18 amino acids.

The sample holds one count of this clone. This chain links TRBV20-1 with TRBJ2-5; D gene uncertain. Germline assignment: CDR1 DFQATT and CDR2 SNEGSKA (reference sequence). This CDR3 is 11 amino acids long. Trimming pared 4 bases from V and 3 bases from J, leaving 6 bases between. CDR3 loop: CSAKEEETQYF. In DNA, the CDR3 is TGCAGTGCTAAAGAAGAAGAGACCCAGTACTTC.

The V gene is TRBV6-5, the J gene TRBJ2-1; 11 nucleotides align to TRBD2. This CDR3 has 12 amino acids. Per germline, CDR1 MNHEY and CDR2 SVGAGI. The trim removed 5 bases at V and 13 bases at J, leaving 4 bases unmatched. The CDR3: CASSTTSGVQFF. CDR3 nucleotides: TGTGCCAGCAGTACGACTAGCGGGGTCCAGTTCTTC.

The chain employs TRBV4-1 and TRBJ2-1; maybe TRBD1 (6 bases). This CDR3 is 16 amino acids long. CDR1 is MGHRA and CDR2 is YSYEKL in the germline V gene. The V end lost 4 bases, the J end lost 0 bases, and 13 bases lay between the germline ends. CDR3 nucleotides: TGCGCCAGCAGCCTCGAGGGACAAAACTCCTACAATGAGCAGTTCTTC. It specifies CASSLEGQNSYNEQFF.

A few counts support this clone. This rearrangement joins TRBV27 to TRBJ2-7; a possible D gene is TRBD2 (5 bases). CDR1 is MNHEY and CDR2 is SMNVEV in the germline V gene (reference sequence). The CDR3 has 15 amino acids. Trimming took 2 bases from V and 6 from J, leaving 17 bases between them. In DNA, the CDR3 is TGTGCCAGCAGTTTAATTCTAGCTGAGATTAGCGAGCAGTACTTC. Amino acid sequence: CASSLILAEISEQYF.

This sequence joins TRBV21-1 and TRBJ2-7; the table's D gene call, TRBD2, was not cross checked with the DNA. TRBV21-1 is a pseudogene. The CDR3 has 16 residues. The CDR3 DNA follows: TGTGCCAGCAGCGTAAGAGCTGCAGGGAGGGTATACGAGCAGTACGTC. Encoded protein: CASSVRAAGRVYEQYV.

The chain recombines TRBV7-8 with TRBJ2-5; D may be TRBD1 or TRBD2 (5 bases each). This CDR3 comprises 13 residues. Trimming left V 5 bases short and J 4 bases short, with 11 bases between. Germline CDR1 reads SGHVS; CDR2 reads FQNEAQ. CDR3 in DNA: TGTGCCAGCAGCCGTCCGGGACCAGAGACCCAGTACTTC. Its translation is CASSRPGPETQYF.

This chain connects TRBV11-2 to TRBJ2-1; D possibly corresponds to TRBD2 (5 bases). V was clipped by 5 bases and J by 9 bases, with 11 bases between them. Per germline, CDR1 SGHAT and CDR2 FQNNGV. This CDR3 spans 12 amino acids. In DNA, the CDR3 is TGTGCCAGCAGCCCCCGTGAGGGTGAGCAGTTCTTC. Its protein is CASSPREGEQFF. Full variable domain (missing parts from reference TRBV11-2 and TRBJ2-1): EAGVAQSPRYKIIEKRQSVAFWCNPISGHATLYWYQQILGQGPKLLIQFQNNGVVDDSQLPKDRFSAERLKGVDSTLKIQPAKLEDSAVYLCASSPREGEQFFGPGTRLTVL.

This clone occurred once. V usage is TRBV6-1 and J usage is TRBJ1-6; possible D gene TRBD1, 5 bases. Germline lookup yields CDR1 MNHNS and CDR2 SASEGT. The CDR3 contains 15 residues. V lost 3 bases to trimming and J lost 10 bases, with 16 bases between them. The CDR3 DNA reads as TGTGCCAGCAGTGAGTCGGGACGCCGGTGGTCACCCCTCCACTTT. Translating gives CASSESGRRWSPLHF.

V is TRBV5-4 and J is TRBJ1-4; TRBD1 agrees at 7 bases. The CDR3 totals 15 residues. The J segment lost 5 bases and the V segment lost 1 base, leaving 5 bases of the junction unmatched. Germline V gene lookup returns CDR1 SGHNT and CDR2 YYREEE (reference sequence). In DNA, the CDR3 is TGTGCCAGCAGCTTGAGACAGGGCGTAAATGAAAAACTGTTTTTT. Its translation is CASSLRQGVNEKLFF. The full variable domain, its missing parts supplied by reference TRBV5-4 and TRBJ1-4, is ETGVTQSPTHLIKTRGQQVTLRCSSQSGHNTVSWYQQALGQGPQFIFQYYREEENGRGNFPPRFSGLQFPNYSSELNVNALELDDSALYLCASSLRQGVNEKLFFGSGTQLSVL.

The V and J genes are TRBV9 and TRBJ2-2, with D unresolved. Between the trimmed V and J ends, which lost 3 bases and 4 bases, there was a span of 7 bases. The length of the CDR3 is 13 residues. Per germline, CDR1 SGDLS and CDR2 YYNGEE. The CDR3 sequence: CASSAPSTGELFF. In nucleotides, the CDR3 is TGTGCCAGCAGCGCTCCCTCCACCGGGGAGCTGTTTTTT.

The gene calls are TRBV5-4 and TRBJ2-7, with 12 bases identical to TRBD2. V shed 4 bases, J shed 7 bases, and the junction held 3 bases outside the gene matches. Germline CDR1 SGHNT, CDR2 YYREEE (reference sequence). The length of the CDR3 is 13 residues. For the CDR3, the DNA is TGTGCCAGCAGCCCGGGACTAGCGGGTGAGCAGTACGTC. Amino acids: CASSPGLAGEQYV.

The V gene is TRBV7-9, the J gene TRBJ2-3; 11 nucleotides align to TRBD2. The CDR3 is made up of 17 amino acids. Germline lookup yields CDR1 SEHNR and CDR2 FQNEAQ (reference sequence). V dropped 1 base and J dropped 2; count of bases not matched to a gene: 5. The CDR3 loop reads CASSLDSGRAFTDTQYF. The CDR3 DNA reads as TGTGCCAGCAGCTTAGATAGCGGGAGGGCCTTCACAGATACGCAGTATTTT.

The J gene is TRBJ1-1, the V gene TRBV5-6, with D possibly TRBD1 on 5 matching bases. V lost 3 bases and J 10 bases, leaving 16 bases between the germline ends. CDR1 is SGHDT and CDR2 is YYEEEE in the germline V gene. The length of the CDR3 is 13 residues. The CDR3 bases are TGTGCCAGCAGCTACGGTGGGCGGGGACCAGCTTTCTTT. Its translation is CASSYGGRGPAFF. The entire variable domain, with the rest obtained from reference TRBV5-6 and TRBJ1-1, is as follows: DAGVTQSPTHLIKTRGQQVTLRCSPKSGHDTVSWYQQALGQGPQFIFQYYEEEERQRGNFPDRFSGHQFPNYSSELNVNALLLGDSALYLCASSYGGRGPAFFGQGTRLTVV.

The genes are TRBV6-6 and TRBJ1-2, with a weak D call TRBD1 (6 bases). CDR1 MNHNY and CDR2 SVGAGI come from the germline V gene (reference sequence). V lost 7 bases to trimming and J lost 4 bases, with 13 bases between them. The CDR3 sequence is 13 residues long. CDR3 nucleotide sequence: TGTGCCAGCACCGGAACAGGGTTCTATGGCTACACCTTC. Amino acid sequence: CASTGTGFYGYTF.

The chain recombines TRBV5-6 with TRBJ1-1; D unclear. This CDR3 comprises 11 residues. The germline V gene encodes CDR1 SGHDT and CDR2 YYEEEE. With 3 bases removed from V and 7 bases from J, the gap between germline ends came to 7 bases. DNA for the CDR3: TGTGCCAGCAGCTCGAGAATTGAAGCTTTCTTT. It translates to CASSSRIEAFF.

The rearrangement links TRBV7-9 to TRBJ1-5, with a tentative D call TRBD1 (5 bases). The germline V gene has CDR1 SEHNR and CDR2 FQNEAQ (reference sequence). This CDR3 is 13 amino acids long. The V end lost 5 bases, the J end lost 6 bases, and 11 bases lay between the germline ends. The CDR3 nucleotides are TGTGCCAGCAGCCCTCTCGGGGGTCAGCCCCAGCATTTT. Translated, it gives CASSPLGGQPQHF.

V usage is TRBV11-2 and J usage is TRBJ2-7; 10 bases align to TRBD1. This CDR3 is 15 amino acids long. The trim removed 4 bases at V and 3 bases at J, leaving 6 bases unmatched. The V gene's germline CDR1 is SGHAT and CDR2 FQNNGV. The CDR3 is CASSSGTGDFYEQYF. The CDR3 DNA is TGTGCCAGCAGCTCCGGGACAGGGGACTTCTACGAGCAGTACTTC.